This TCR beta chain was profiled in a study of shared clonotypes between healthy human individuals (dated by TCRdb to about 2020). Some background on the complete study: A few men and a couple of women, aged 18 to 49 years, made up the cohort. Each donor's leukapheresis produced roughly between roughly 0.94 and 9.5 billion PBMCs. To estimate repertoire size and how much clonotype sharing occurs between individuals, the study deeply sequenced the blood TCR repertoires of five healthy adults. For each donor, three plates each were used for CD4 naive and CD4 memory, two plates were used for CD8 naive, and one plate was used for CD8 memory. Different laboratories and diverse techniques were used to prepare libraries and sequence TCR repertoires, to increase sequencing depth and limit assay-specific biases. On the study overall, not on this receptor specifically: About 4.5% of naive CD4, 3.5% of naive CD8, 2.3% of memory CD4, and 0.35% to 0.5% of memory CD8 clonotypes were shared across several donors. Estimated clonotype richness was generally larger for naive than for memory subsets. Compared with non-shared clonotypes, the clonotypes found in all four sorted-subset donors had higher generation probabilities. Because the study included a small number of donors, the genetic and exposure-history diversity represented was limited. Rarefaction of sorted-subset datasets indicated incomplete sequencing despite the large sequencing depth. Pairwise subsampling led to the expectation that sequencing depth would affect the degree of clonotype sharing among donors. Sampling was restricted to blood, and TCR repertoires in tissues likely differ from the TCR repertoires found in blood.

TCR CDR3 regions were amplified from genomic DNA by multiplex PCR using the deep immunoSEQ assay. Extracted genomic DNA from each cell subset was spread evenly across all wells of several immunoSEQ 96-well plates, with each plate serving as a replicate. For sorted subsets, about 200 ng genomic DNA, equal to some 28,000 T cell genomes, was loaded into each replicate PCR. The purified libraries were quantified using a Qubit 3.0 fluorometer, sized with a Bioanalyzer 2100, and then quantified again using the KAPA Library Quantification kit. Every immunoSEQ 96-well plate was sequenced on a dedicated single-read 150-cycle Illumina NextSeq 550 flow cell. From the authors' description of their analysis: Because the immunoSEQ output included only junctional sequences and no quality scores, the filtering could not be the same as the filtering used for full-length reads. Sequences were annotated with PyIR, a Python wrapper for IgBLAST v1.9, and V/J genes and CDR3 were assigned using IMGT germline references. Reads were filtered out if the reads had weak V/J assignments (E-value above 1e-6), no CDR3, stop codons, out-of-frame junctions, or ambiguous translated residues. V3J clonotypes were defined by identical inferred V gene, J gene, and CDR3 amino acid sequence. Percentage overlap between repertoires was calculated by dividing the number of shared unique clonotypes by the size of the smaller repertoire. Repertoire richness was assessed with RTK rarefaction, the Chao1 estimator, and Recon v2.1 estimates of unobserved clonotypes. OLGA was used to compute generation probabilities for all TCRbeta clonotypes that the gDNA method yielded from a handful of donors. TCRdb provides this immuneACCESS table in a form limited to in-frame rearrangements. Some clones are lacking; in checked studies, under half of them reflect an unresolved V gene, and why the rest are absent is not known. That table supplies the V and J calls and clone size; D and trimming were determined from the DNA. The sample table records more than 2,000,000 clones; 90% to 95% of these occur just once. Together, the top ten hold 0.35% to 0.45% of the sample.

Concerning this clone: Its antigen target is currently unknown. No qualities accompany the bases; no much larger clone lies one base away.

Donors were healthy HIV-negative adults with no recently reported acute infections or vaccinations. Every donor was a Caucasian adult living in Nashville, Tennessee, USA. CD4+ T cells were enriched by magnetic negative selection; naive cells were then positively selected on CD45RA, and the negative fraction formed the memory subset. Blood was obtained by leukapheresis, after which PBMCs were separated by Ficoll-Histopaque density gradient centrifugation and cryopreserved in liquid nitrogen vapor phase. Purity and quantity of every magnetically sorted T cell population were checked by analytical flow cytometry. From each sorted fraction, genomic DNA was isolated and quantified by UV absorbance on a Nanodrop 2000c. CDR1 is given as MNHEY and CDR2 as SVGAGI, both from the germline V gene. Spanning cysteine to phenylalanine, the CDR3 consists of 13 amino acids. This entry keeps only the CDR3 DNA: 39 bases, framed from base 1. The V end gives up 6 bases and the J end 6 bases, leaving 7 bases in the junction not matched to a gene.

The TCR sequence derives from a man aged 18 to 30 in good health. Some clones in this sample may be carry-over from other donors' samples. The chain links TRBV6-5 with TRBJ1-2, with 7 central nucleotides matching TRBD1. The sample comprised naive CD4+ T cells from PBMCs. The label giving this sample's cell subset or site can be read as: CD45RA+ positively selected. The CDR3 sequence is CASRAGTDNGYTF. The nucleotide sequence is given as TGTGCCAGCAGGGCCGGGACAGATAATGGCTACACCTTC.